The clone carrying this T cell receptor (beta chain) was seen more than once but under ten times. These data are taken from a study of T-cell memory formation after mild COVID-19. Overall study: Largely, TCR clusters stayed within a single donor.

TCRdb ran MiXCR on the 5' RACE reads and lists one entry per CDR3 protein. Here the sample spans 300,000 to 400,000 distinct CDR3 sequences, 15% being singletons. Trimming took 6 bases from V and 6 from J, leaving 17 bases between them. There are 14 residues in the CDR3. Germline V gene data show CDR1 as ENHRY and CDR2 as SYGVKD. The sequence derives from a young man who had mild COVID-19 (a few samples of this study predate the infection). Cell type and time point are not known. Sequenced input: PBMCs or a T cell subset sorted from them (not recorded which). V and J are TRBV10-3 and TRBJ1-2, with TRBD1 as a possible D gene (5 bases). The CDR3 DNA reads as TGTGCCATCAGACCCGCGGGGGGATCTGATGGCTACACCTTC. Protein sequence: CAIRPAGGSDGYTF.